This T cell receptor (beta chain) was recorded in a study of cytomegalovirus exposure and HLA in healthy donors. General observations from the study: According to reports, the classifier identified cytomegalovirus status with high specificity and sensitivity.

The sample holds a few counts of this clone. Antigen unknown. PCR used 60 Vbeta primers and 13 Jbeta primers. Here immunoSEQ multiplex PCR was the method, and the copy in TCRdb shows in-frame clones only, minus some. This table holds over 70,000 clones, approximately 64% found once. Germline V gene data show CDR1 as MNHNS and CDR2 as SASEGT. V dropped 7 bases and J dropped 5 bases, with 17 bases sitting between them. The CDR3 has 15 amino acids. The rearrangement joins TRBV6-1 to TRBJ2-2; perhaps TRBD1 as D (5 bases). The sequenced sample consisted of PBMCs. This clonotype was sampled from a woman aged 45-60 years in good health and CMV-seropositive. CDR3 in amino acids: CASNPMLGPTGELFF. The CDR3 bases are TGTGCCAGCAACCCGATGCTGGGGCCAACCGGGGAGCTGTTTTTT.